This T cell receptor (beta chain) was captured by sequencing in a study of blood T cells in healthy people across ages. With a J-beta primer mix and a sample-barcoded 5' primer, a second PCR ran about 6 to 11 cycles. TCRdb analysed the 5' RACE reads with MiXCR anew, one entry per CDR3 protein. The sample holds more than 650,000 distinct CDR3 sequences, about 20% seen once. The CDR3 consists of 14 residues. V was shortened by 5 bases and J by 1 base, with 8 bases between the two germline ends. Germline V lookup: CDR1 SNHLY, CDR2 FYNNEI. A minimum of 5 micrograms of total RNA was extracted per sample. The source material was blood. The source is a man between 70 and 80 years old in good health. The chain uses TRBV2 and TRBJ2-2; a weak D match, TRBD2 (5 bases). The chain's CDR3 is CASSYGLNTGELFF. The CDR3 nucleotides are TGTGCCAGCAGTTATGGACTGAACACCGGGGAGCTGTTTTTT.